What follows are 32 T cell receptor beta chains derived from one specimen sequenced in a study of T cell responses to AZD1222 COVID-19 vaccine. The assay was immunoSEQ multiplex PCR, and TCRdb's table has in-frame clones only and misses some. This table holds about 97,000 clones, more than 70% found once. Sample: peripheral blood, taken on day 0 of AZD1222 vaccination. These receptors all stem from an adult in good health.

The genes are TRBV19 and TRBJ1-5; D is undetermined. V lost 3 bases to trimming and J lost 1 base, with 10 bases between them. Looked up from germline, CDR1 is LNHDA and CDR2 is SQIVND (reference sequence). This CDR3 contains 15 residues. This CDR3 is CASSMSGQSNQPQHF. The CDR3 region has the DNA TGTGCCAGTAGTATGTCAGGTCAAAGCAATCAGCCCCAGCATTTT.

This sequence joins TRBV11-2 and TRBJ2-1; 8 bases are a match to TRBD1. Germline CDR1 reads SGHAT; CDR2 reads FQNNGV. Unmatched junction bases numbered 6, after V lost 3 bases and J lost 8 bases. The CDR3 sequence is 14 residues long. The CDR3 DNA reads TGTGCCAGCAGCTTCGAGACAGGGGTTCATGAGCAGTTCTTC. It codes for CASSFETGVHEQFF. The whole variable domain, remainder taken from reference TRBV11-2 and TRBJ2-1, is EAGVAQSPRYKIIEKRQSVAFWCNPISGHATLYWYQQILGQGPKLLIQFQNNGVVDDSQLPKDRFSAERLKGVDSTLKIQPAKLEDSAVYLCASSFETGVHEQFFGPGTRLTVL.

The chain couples TRBV6-2 or TRBV6-3 to TRBJ1-6, with D unclear. The CDR3 sequence is 15 residues long. The V gene lost 0 bases and the J gene lost 7 bases, with 10 bases spanning the gap. Germline V gene data show CDR1 as MNHEY and CDR2 as SVGEGT. The CDR3 protein is CASSYSGSKNSPLHF. In nucleotides, the CDR3 is TGTGCCAGCAGTTACTCGGGCTCTAAAAATTCACCCCTCCACTTT.

The J gene is TRBJ1-1, the V gene TRBV28; 7 nucleotides agree with TRBD1. CDR3 length: 17 amino acids. Germline loops: CDR1 MDHEN, CDR2 SYDVKM. With 5 bases clipped from V and 1 base from J, the junction kept 13 bases outside the gene matches. This chain's CDR3 is CASSKGPPQGKNTEAFF. In DNA form, the CDR3 reads TGTGCCAGCAGTAAAGGGCCCCCACAGGGGAAGAACACTGAAGCTTTCTTT.

The V call is TRBV28, the J call TRBJ2-2; 9 bases are shared with TRBD1. The germline V gene has CDR1 MDHEN and CDR2 SYDVKM. V shed 6 bases and J 1 base; nucleotides not matched to a gene: 3. The CDR3 consists of 15 residues. CDR3 bases: TGTGCCAGCAGGACGGGACAGGGGAACACCGGGGAGCTGTTTTTT. This encodes CASRTGQGNTGELFF. Complete variable domain (other parts from reference TRBV28 and TRBJ2-2): DVKVTQSSRYLVKRTGEKVFLECVQDMDHENMFWYRQDPGLGLRLIYFSYDVKMKEKGDIPEGYSVSREKKERFSLILESASTNQTSMYLCASRTGQGNTGELFFGEGSRLTVL.

The chain uses TRBV7-8 and TRBJ2-7, with D uncertain. Trimming shortened V by 1 base and J by 1 base, and 11 bases separated the two germline ends. Per the germline V gene, CDR1 is SGHVS and CDR2 is FQNEAQ. The CDR3 is made up of 15 amino acids. CDR3 in DNA: TGTGCCAGCAGCTTAGAGCCAGTGCATTCCTACGAGCAGTACTTC. It encodes CASSLEPVHSYEQYF.

The chain joins TRBV28 to TRBJ1-2; tentative D call: TRBD1 (5 bases). The germline V gene encodes CDR1 MDHEN and CDR2 SYDVKM. V was clipped by 5 bases and J by 7 bases, with 11 bases between them. The CDR3 is 12 residues long. CDR3 sequence: CASSEGTPGYTF. CDR3 DNA sequence: TGTGCCAGCAGTGAGGGGACTCCTGGCTACACCTTC.

The chain recombines TRBV28 with TRBJ1-5; possible D gene TRBD1, 6 bases. CDR3 size: 14 residues. V lost 6 bases to trimming and J lost 6 bases, with 15 bases between them. CDR1 and CDR2 from the germline V gene are MDHEN and SYDVKM. The CDR3 DNA reads TGTGCCAGCAGGAGGGGGGGGATGGGTCAGCCCCAGCATTTT. This codes for CASRRGGMGQPQHF.

The rearrangement uses TRBV24-1 and TRBJ2-1; a possible D gene is TRBD1 (5 bases). The CDR3 spans 12 residues. CDR1 KGHDR and CDR2 SFDVKD come from the germline V gene. V lost 0 bases, J lost 9 bases, and 5 bases lay in between. The CDR3 protein is CATSDLGAEQFF. In DNA form, the CDR3 reads TGTGCCACCAGTGATTTGGGGGCTGAGCAGTTCTTC.

The CDR3 loop is CASSLGPQDNSPLHF. DNA of the CDR3: TGTGCCAGCAGTTTAGGGCCCCAAGATAATTCACCCCTCCACTTT. The genes are TRBV6-5 and TRBJ1-6; D call uncertain. Trimming left V 4 bases short and J 5 bases short, with 12 bases between. The CDR3 runs 15 residues. Germline CDR1 and CDR2: MNHEY and SVGAGI.

The chain combines TRBV6-5 with TRBJ2-1; TRBD2 agrees at 7 bases. The CDR3 has 14 amino acids. V dropped 0 bases and J dropped 10; count of bases not matched to a gene: 6. Germline values: CDR1 MNHEY, CDR2 SVGAGI. The CDR3 sequence is CASSYSRYGREQFF. CDR3 in DNA: TGTGCCAGCAGTTACTCTAGGTACGGGAGGGAGCAGTTCTTC.

The rearrangement joins TRBV30 to TRBJ2-5; possible D gene TRBD2, 5 bases. The germline V and J ends were trimmed by 0 bases and 4 bases, with 12 bases remaining between them. From germline, CDR1 is GTSNPN and CDR2 SVGIG (reference sequence). The length of the CDR3 is 14 residues. CDR3 loop: CAWSVRAGRETQYF. CDR3 nucleotide sequence: TGTGCCTGGAGTGTGCGGGCAGGCAGAGAGACCCAGTACTTC.

The chain is built from TRBV28 and TRBJ2-1; 14 nucleotides match TRBD2. The CDR3 length is 16 residues. The germline V gene encodes CDR1 MDHEN and CDR2 SYDVKM. The ends lost 5 bases at V and 9 bases at J; junction bases unmatched: 9. The CDR3 DNA follows: TGTGCCAGCAGTCCCCGGACTAGCGGGAGGTGGTCTGAGCAGTTCTTC. It is translated as CASSPRTSGRWSEQFF.

The CDR3 loop is CASSFGGSYEQYF. The CDR3 DNA reads as TGTGCCAGCTCCTTTGGGGGCAGCTACGAGCAGTACTTC. V gene TRBV7-3 combines with J gene TRBJ2-7; a possible D gene is TRBD1 (6 bases). CDR1 and CDR2 from the germline V gene are SGHTA and FQGTGA. The CDR3 runs to 13 residues. V dropped 8 bases and J dropped 3 bases, with 14 bases sitting between them.

The gene calls are TRBV28 and TRBJ2-6, with a tentative D call TRBD2 (5 bases). This CDR3 is 13 amino acids long. The V end was cut by 8 bases, the J end by 1 base, with 6 bases between. From germline, CDR1 is MDHEN and CDR2 SYDVKM. CDR3 loop: CASRRSGANVLTF. For the CDR3, the DNA is TGTGCCAGCCGGAGGTCTGGGGCCAACGTCCTGACTTTC.

This chain connects TRBV3-1 (or the pseudogene TRBV3-2) to TRBJ1-4; possibly TRBD1 for D (5 bases). This CDR3 is built from 19 residues. Germline V gene lookup returns CDR1 LGHDT and CDR2 YNNKEL (reference sequence). The V end was cut by 4 bases, the J end by 3 bases, with 24 bases between. CDR3: CASSPMHRLRGTSNEKLFF. The CDR3 nucleotides read TGTGCCAGCAGCCCGATGCATCGGCTTAGAGGGACGTCTAATGAAAAACTGTTTTTT.

The V and J genes are TRBV28 and TRBJ2-7; 7 bases line up with TRBD1. CDR1 is MDHEN, CDR2 SYDVKM, per germline. The CDR3 is made up of 15 amino acids. The ends lost 6 bases at V and 5 bases at J; junction bases unmatched: 13. DNA for the CDR3: TGTGCCAGCAGCCCCCCGACAGGGAGTTCGAACGAGCAGTACTTC. Its translation: CASSPPTGSSNEQYF.

The V and J genes are TRBV5-6 and TRBJ2-1, with D perhaps matching TRBD1 (6 bases). V gave up 3 bases and J gave up 9 bases, with 7 bases separating them. The germline CDR1 and CDR2 sequences are SGHDT and YYEEEE. CDR3 size: 11 residues. CDR3 protein: CASSWGPEQFF. The CDR3 bases are TGTGCCAGCAGCTGGGGGCCTGAGCAGTTCTTC.

The gene calls are TRBV27 and TRBJ2-1; 8 nucleotides agree with TRBD1. The CDR3 spans 16 residues. Losses at the gene ends were 6 bases for V and 5 bases for J; bases not matched to a gene: 12. Germline-derived CDR1 and CDR2 are MNHEY and SMNVEV (reference sequence). CDR3 in amino acids: CASSSSPGQANNEQFF. In DNA form, the CDR3 reads TGTGCCAGCAGCTCTTCGCCGGGACAGGCCAACAATGAGCAGTTCTTC.

This sequence joins TRBV6-2 or TRBV6-3 and TRBJ1-5; D unresolved. The germline CDR1 and CDR2 sequences are MNHEY and SVGEGT. The CDR3 consists of 13 residues. Trimming pared 0 bases from V and 5 bases from J, leaving 5 bases between. CDR3 coding DNA: TGTGCCAGCAGTTACTCGAGAGATCAGCCCCAGCATTTT. Its protein product is CASSYSRDQPQHF.

This chain links TRBV12-3 or TRBV12-4 with TRBJ2-2, with D uncertain. V was trimmed by 6 bases and J by 8 bases, leaving 10 bases between them. The CDR3 contains 12 residues. CDR3 nucleotide sequence: TGTGCCAGCAGCCCCTTGGTGGGGGAGCTGTTTTTT. Translated: CASSPLVGELFF.

This chain joins TRBV10-3 and TRBJ1-6; weak D call: TRBD1 (5 bases). V lost 6 bases and J lost 5, with 11 bases in between. The CDR3 length is 14 residues. Germline assignment: CDR1 ENHRY and CDR2 SYGVKD. CDR3 in amino acids: CAISQSGDNSPLHF. CDR3 DNA: TGTGCCATCAGCCAGTCGGGGGATAATTCACCCCTCCACTTT.

The chain has TRBV19 and TRBJ2-6; a possible D gene is TRBD2 (6 bases). Trimming took 7 bases from V and 2 from J, leaving 15 bases between them. The germline V gene encodes CDR1 LNHDA and CDR2 SQIVND (reference sequence). This CDR3 spans 16 amino acids. CDR3 nucleotides: TGTGCCAGTAAGCGGACGGGAGTCCCTGGGGCCAACGTCCTGACTTTC. It codes for CASKRTGVPGANVLTF.

V usage is TRBV29-1 and J usage is TRBJ2-3; D is perhaps TRBD1 (6 bases). There are 13 residues in the CDR3. Trimming shortened V by 6 bases and J by 3 bases, and 13 bases separated the two germline ends. Germline assignment: CDR1 SQVTM and CDR2 ANQGSEA. The CDR3 reads CSVQGKVTDTQYF. The CDR3 DNA sequence: TGCAGCGTACAGGGTAAAGTTACAGATACGCAGTATTTT.

The CDR3 DNA follows: TGTGCCAGCAGCCAAGTAACCGGGGAGCTGTTTTTT. It codes for CASSQVTGELFF. The J gene is TRBJ2-2, the V gene TRBV4-2, with D unclear. CDR1 LGHNA and CDR2 YNFKEQ come from the germline V gene. The CDR3 spans 12 residues. V lost 1 base to trimming and J lost 5 bases, with 2 bases between them.

The rearrangement joins TRBV6-2 or TRBV6-3 to TRBJ1-2, with D possibly being TRBD1 (6 bases). CDR1 is MNHEY, CDR2 SVGEGT, per germline. V gave up 0 bases and J gave up 4 bases, with 6 bases separating them. This CDR3 contains 13 residues. The CDR3 here is CASSYSDSYGYTF. CDR3 DNA: TGTGCCAGCAGTTACTCGGACAGCTATGGCTACACCTTC.

Written as DNA, the CDR3 is TGTGCCAGCAGTCAGGACAGCCCTAGCACAGATACGCAGTATTTT. Its translation: CASSQDSPSTDTQYF. The genes are TRBV6-2 or TRBV6-3 and TRBJ2-3; D perhaps matches TRBD1 (6 bases). The CDR3 runs to 15 residues. V lost 5 bases to trimming and J lost 0 bases, with 12 bases between them. Germline CDR1 MNHEY, CDR2 SVGEGT.

The CDR3 DNA follows: TGTGCCAGCGGGGGAGCCGGATCACCCCTCCACTTT. Encoded protein: CASGGAGSPLHF. The chain couples TRBV9 to TRBJ1-6; the D gene is possibly TRBD1 (5 bases). Per the germline V gene, CDR1 is SGDLS and CDR2 is YYNGEE. The CDR3 has 12 residues. The V end lost 7 bases, the J end lost 10 bases, and 12 bases lay between the germline ends.

This sequence joins TRBV28 and TRBJ1-4; D remains ambiguous. The CDR3 sequence is 16 residues long. Deletions cut 4 bases from V and 0 bases from J, with 12 bases between. The germline CDR1 and CDR2 sequences are MDHEN and SYDVKM. The CDR3 protein is CASSSYDGATNEKLFF. Written as DNA, the CDR3 is TGTGCCAGCAGTTCATATGACGGTGCAACTAATGAAAAACTGTTTTTT.

Written as DNA, the CDR3 is TGTGCCAGCATCCCCAGGGGACAGGGACCTATGAACACTGAAGCTTTCTTT. Its protein product is CASIPRGQGPMNTEAFF. V and J are TRBV5-4 and TRBJ1-1; 9 bases line up with TRBD1. V dropped 6 bases and J dropped 0; count of bases not matched to a gene: 12. Germline lookup yields CDR1 SGHNT and CDR2 YYREEE (reference sequence). The CDR3 runs 17 residues.

This chain connects TRBV4-1 to TRBJ2-7; 14 bases map to TRBD2. The germline V gene encodes CDR1 MGHRA and CDR2 YSYEKL. After removal of 2 bases from V and 2 bases from J, the junction contained 11 bases not matched to a gene. The CDR3 is 19 residues long. The chain's CDR3 is CASSQSRSGLAGATYEQYF. CDR3 sequence (DNA): TGCGCCAGCAGCCAATCCCGATCGGGACTAGCGGGAGCCACCTACGAGCAGTACTTC.

This sequence joins TRBV3-1 (or the pseudogene TRBV3-2) and TRBJ2-5; a possible D gene is TRBD1 (5 bases). There are 14 residues in the CDR3. The germline V and J ends were trimmed by 4 bases and 5 bases, with 14 bases remaining between them. The V gene's germline CDR1 is LGHDT and CDR2 YNNKEL (reference sequence). CDR3 in DNA: TGTGCCAGCAGCCCCGGACATGCGATGGAGACCCAGTACTTC. The encoded protein is CASSPGHAMETQYF.